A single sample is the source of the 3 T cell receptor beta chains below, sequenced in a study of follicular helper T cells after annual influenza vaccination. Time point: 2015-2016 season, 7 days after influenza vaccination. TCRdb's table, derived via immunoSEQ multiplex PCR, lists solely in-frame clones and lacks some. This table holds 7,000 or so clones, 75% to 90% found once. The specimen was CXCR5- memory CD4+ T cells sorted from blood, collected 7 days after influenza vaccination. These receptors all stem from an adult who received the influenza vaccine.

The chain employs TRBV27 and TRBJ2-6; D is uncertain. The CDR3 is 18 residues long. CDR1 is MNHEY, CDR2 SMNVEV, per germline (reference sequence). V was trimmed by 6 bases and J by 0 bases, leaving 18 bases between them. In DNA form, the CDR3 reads TGTGCCAGCAGAAAAGGGATTTCGGCGTACTCTGGGGCCAACGTCCTGACTTTC. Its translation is CASRKGISAYSGANVLTF.

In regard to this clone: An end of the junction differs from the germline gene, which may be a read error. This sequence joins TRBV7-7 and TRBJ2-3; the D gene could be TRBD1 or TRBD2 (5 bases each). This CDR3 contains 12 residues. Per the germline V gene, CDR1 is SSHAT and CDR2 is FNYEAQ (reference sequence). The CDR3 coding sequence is TGTGCTAGCAGCTTAGCTGGGGGTACGCAGTATTTT. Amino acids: CASSLAGGTQYF.

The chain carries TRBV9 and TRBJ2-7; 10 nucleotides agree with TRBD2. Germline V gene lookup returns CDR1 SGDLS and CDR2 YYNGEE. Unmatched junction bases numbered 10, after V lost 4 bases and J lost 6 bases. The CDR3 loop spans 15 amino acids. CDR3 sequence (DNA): TGTGCCAGCAGCCAGACTAGCGGGTCCGAGGGCGAGCAGTACTTC. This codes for CASSQTSGSEGEQYF.